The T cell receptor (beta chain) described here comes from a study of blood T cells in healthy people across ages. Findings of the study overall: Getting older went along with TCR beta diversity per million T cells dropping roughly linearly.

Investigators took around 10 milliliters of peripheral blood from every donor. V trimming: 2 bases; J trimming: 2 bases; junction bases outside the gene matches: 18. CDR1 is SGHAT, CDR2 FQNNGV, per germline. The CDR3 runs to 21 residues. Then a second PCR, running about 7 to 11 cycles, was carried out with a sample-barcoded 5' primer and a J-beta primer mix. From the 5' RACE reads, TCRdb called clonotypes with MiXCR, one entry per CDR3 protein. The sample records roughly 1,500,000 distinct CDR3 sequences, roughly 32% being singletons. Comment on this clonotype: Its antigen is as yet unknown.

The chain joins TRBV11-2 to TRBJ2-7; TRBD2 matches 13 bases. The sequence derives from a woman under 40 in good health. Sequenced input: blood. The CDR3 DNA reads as TGTGCCAGCAGCTTACTTCGTAGTGAGCAGGGACTAGCGGGAAGCACCTACGAGCAGTACTTC. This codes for CASSLLRSEQGLAGSTYEQYF.